This T cell receptor beta chain came from a study of T cell repertoires in cytomegalovirus infection. Across the study: Selected CMV epitopes included recently identified HLA-C-restricted ones as well as well-studied HLA-B-restricted ones. Public TCR beta signatures indicated both CMV infection and matching HLA type.

TCRdb re-called the reads through MiXCR, storing one row per CDR3 protein. Of about 770,000 distinct CDR3 sequences listed, almost 30% are singletons. This clonotype was recorded a few times. The antigen remains unidentified. Trimming took off 8 bases at V and 4 bases at J, with 8 bases between the two ends. This CDR3 spans 11 amino acids. Germline CDR1 is LNHDA and CDR2 is SQIVND (reference sequence). Sequencing was performed on cultured CD8+ T cells from PBMCs, taken from culture after CMV antigen stimulation. The chain couples TRBV19 to TRBJ1-2; D is uncertain. This TCR was recovered from a human donor in good health (CMV status not recorded). Some clones in this sample may be carry-over from other donors' samples. CDR3 protein: CASRIAYGYTF. CDR3 sequence (DNA): TGTGCCAGTCGGATAGCCTATGGCTACACCTTC.